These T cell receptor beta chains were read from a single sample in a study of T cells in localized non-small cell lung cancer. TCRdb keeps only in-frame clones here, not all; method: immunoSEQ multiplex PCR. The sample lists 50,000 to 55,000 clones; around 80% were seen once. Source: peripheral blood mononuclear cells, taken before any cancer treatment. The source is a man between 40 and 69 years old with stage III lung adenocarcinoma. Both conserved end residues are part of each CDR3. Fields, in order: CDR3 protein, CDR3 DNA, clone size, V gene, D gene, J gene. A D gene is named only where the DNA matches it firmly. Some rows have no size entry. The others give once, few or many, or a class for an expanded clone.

CASSQEYNEQFF,TGTGCCAGCAGTCAGGAGTACAATGAGCAGTTCTTC,-,TRBV2,-,TRBJ2-1
CASSKVLVTSTDTQYF,TGTGCCAGCAGCAAAGTTCTGGTCACTAGCACAGATACGCAGTATTTT,-,TRBV21-1,-,TRBJ2-3
CASSFASGDEQYF,TGTGCCAGCAGCTTTGCTAGCGGGGACGAGCAGTACTTC,-,TRBV11-2,TRBD2,TRBJ2-7
CASSVDSGSTDTQYF,TGTGCCAGCAGTGTTGATAGCGGAAGCACAGATACGCAGTATTTT,-,TRBV2,-,TRBJ2-3
CAWRASWAGDLSYNEQFF,TGTGCCTGGAGGGCCTCCTGGGCGGGAGACCTCTCCTACAATGAGCAGTTCTTC,-,TRBV30,TRBD2,TRBJ2-1
CASSLTLGETQYF,TGCGCCAGCAGCCTAACCCTGGGGGAGACCCAGTACTTC,many,TRBV4-3,-,TRBJ2-5
CASSWSGGRETQYF,TGTGCCAGCAGCTGGTCGGGGGGCCGGGAGACCCAGTACTTC,-,TRBV7-9,-,TRBJ2-5
CASDLQGGETQYF,TGTGCCAGCGATTTACAGGGTGGAGAGACCCAGTACTTC,-,TRBV6-1,-,TRBJ2-5
CASSPREGYTGELFF,TGTGCCAGCTCACCACGGGAGGGATACACCGGGGAGCTGTTTTTT,-,TRBV18,TRBD2,TRBJ2-2
CASRRDSENGYTF,TGTGCCAGCAGGCGGGACAGTGAAAATGGCTACACCTTC,-,TRBV6-6,TRBD1,TRBJ1-2
CASSLTGGASYNSPLHF,TGTGCCAGCAGCCTAACAGGGGGCGCGTCCTATAATTCACCCCTCCACTTT,-,TRBV9,TRBD1,TRBJ1-6
CASSQSSRDQPQHF,TGCGCCAGCAGTCAATCTTCCCGAGATCAGCCCCAGCATTTT,-,TRBV23-1,-,TRBJ1-5
CASSLEGGANQPQHF,TGCGCCAGCAGCTTGGAGGGGGGGGCGAATCAGCCCCAGCATTTT,few,TRBV5-1,-,TRBJ1-5
CSVLLSYYNEQFF,TGCAGCGTTCTTTTGTCGTACTACAATGAGCAGTTCTTC,-,TRBV29-1,-,TRBJ2-1
CSADSMNTEAFF,TGCAGCGCCGACAGTATGAACACTGAAGCTTTCTTT,once,TRBV29-1,-,TRBJ1-1
CASSFRTGGNTGELFF,TGTGCCAGCAGCTTCAGGACAGGGGGGAACACCGGGGAGCTGTTTTTT,-,TRBV7-9,TRBD1,TRBJ2-2
CASSWVSTGELFF,TGTGCCAGCAGCTGGGTGAGCACCGGGGAGCTGTTTTTT,-,TRBV11-2,-,TRBJ2-2
CASSLEGQGWTDTQYF,TGTGCCAGCAGCTTAGAGGGACAGGGGTGGACAGATACGCAGTATTTT,-,TRBV11-2,TRBD1,TRBJ2-3
CASSFSVGNGGTDTQYF,TGTGCCAGCAGCTTTTCGGTGGGAAACGGGGGCACAGATACGCAGTATTTT,-,TRBV11-3,-,TRBJ2-3
CASSETGGPPYGYTF,TGTGCCAGCAGTGAGACAGGGGGCCCTCCTTATGGCTACACCTTC,-,TRBV2,TRBD1,TRBJ1-2
CAWSSVGGFTDEQYF,TGTGCCTGGAGTAGTGTAGGGGGTTTCACGGACGAGCAGTACTTC,-,TRBV30,-,TRBJ2-7
CASSPLTGRTEAFF,TGTGCCAGCAGCCCTTTAACGGGTAGGACTGAAGCTTTCTTT,-,TRBV9,-,TRBJ1-1
CAISPGDPTYEQYF,TGTGCCATCAGTCCAGGGGATCCCACCTACGAGCAGTACTTC,-,TRBV10-3,-,TRBJ2-7
CASSRPRQGGQPQHF,TGTGCCAGCAGTCGACCCAGACAGGGCGGTCAGCCCCAGCATTTT,-,TRBV6-1,TRBD1,TRBJ1-5
CASSSGTGVGSTEAFF,TGTGCCAGCAGTTCAGGGACAGGGGTGGGTTCCACTGAAGCTTTCTTT,-,TRBV28,TRBD1,TRBJ1-1
CASFNRELYGYTF,TGTGCCAGCTTTAACAGGGAGCTTTATGGCTACACCTTC,few,TRBV2,-,TRBJ1-2
CASEGTAGEQYF,TGTGCCAGCGAAGGGACCGCCGGCGAGCAGTACTTC,-,TRBV28,-,TRBJ2-7
CATSRDRQGPTF,TGTGCCACCAGCAGAGACCGACAGGGCCCCACCTTC,-,TRBV15,TRBD1,TRBJ1-2
CASSYSGQGDEQFF,TGTGCCAGCAGTTACTCGGGCCAGGGGGATGAGCAGTTCTTC,-,TRBV6-5,TRBD1,TRBJ2-1
CASSWSGGASFYGYTF,TGTGCCAGCAGTTGGTCAGGGGGCGCCTCCTTCTATGGCTACACCTTC,-,TRBV27,TRBD1,TRBJ1-2
CSVEELKAFF,TGCAGCGTTGAAGAGTTAAAAGCTTTCTTT,-,TRBV29-1,-,TRBJ1-1
CASSTNGQGIRYGYTF,TGTGCCAGTAGTACGAATGGGCAGGGAATTCGCTATGGCTACACCTTC,-,TRBV19,-,TRBJ1-2
CAWSGGQKQETQYF,TGTGCCTGGAGTGGGGGACAGAAACAAGAGACCCAGTACTTC,-,TRBV30,TRBD1,TRBJ2-5